These 20 T cell receptor beta chains were sequenced from one sample in a study of cytomegalovirus exposure and HLA in healthy donors. It was with 60 Vbeta and 13 Jbeta primers that the PCR ran. Here immunoSEQ multiplex PCR was the method, and the copy in TCRdb shows in-frame clones only, minus some. This sample contains more than 95,000 clones. Sequencing input: PBMCs. The source is a man aged 40-49 years in good health and CMV-seronegative.

V and J are TRBV7-7 and TRBJ2-1; tentatively, D is TRBD2 (6 bases). The CDR3 runs 16 residues. Trimming took off 5 bases at V and 3 bases at J, with 17 bases between the two ends. The V gene's germline CDR1 is SSHAT and CDR2 FNYEAQ (reference sequence). This chain's CDR3 is CASSPTLSGDYNEQFF. CDR3 bases: TGTGCCAGCAGCCCCACCCTATCGGGAGACTACAATGAGCAGTTCTTC.

The chain links TRBV9 to TRBJ2-7; D perhaps matches TRBD2 (5 bases). The CDR3 runs 17 residues. Germline lookup yields CDR1 SGDLS and CDR2 YYNGEE. V was shortened by 4 bases and J by 1 base, with 21 bases between the two germline ends. The CDR3 loop reads CASSLSWRSGSSYEQYF. CDR3 bases: TGTGCCAGCAGCCTCAGTTGGAGGTCAGGAAGTTCCTACGAGCAGTACTTC.

V and J are TRBV30 and TRBJ2-3, with 10 bases identical to TRBD1. The J segment lost 6 bases and the V segment lost 2 bases, leaving 8 bases of the junction unmatched. Per the germline V gene, CDR1 is GTSNPN and CDR2 is SVGIG (reference sequence). CDR3 length: 15 amino acids. CDR3 bases: TGTGCCTGGAGTCCCTTGGGGACAGGGGAGGATACGCAGTATTTT. It specifies CAWSPLGTGEDTQYF. Combining the CDR3 with reference TRBV30 and TRBJ2-3 gives the whole variable domain SQTIHQWPATLVQPVGSPLSLECTVEGTSNPNLYWYRQAAGRGLQLLFYSVGIGQISSEVPQNLSASRPQDRQFILSSKKLLLSDSGFYLCAWSPLGTGEDTQYFGPGTRLTVL.

The V gene is TRBV2, the J gene TRBJ2-1; 8 bases agree with TRBD2. This CDR3 region has 13 residues. The germline V gene has CDR1 SNHLY and CDR2 FYNNEI. V lost 10 bases and J lost 7; bases outside the gene matches: 9. The CDR3 DNA reads TGTGCCACCCAGACTAGCGCGAAAAATGAGCAGTTCTTC. It translates to CATQTSAKNEQFF.

The V call is TRBV19, the J call TRBJ2-1, with 8 bases lining up with TRBD2. Trimming took 7 bases from V and 8 from J; bases not matched to a gene: 10. Germline V CDR1 and CDR2: LNHDA, SQIVND (reference sequence). The CDR3 covers 14 residues. CDR3: CASNLAGFMDEQFF. The CDR3 DNA sequence: TGTGCCAGTAATTTAGCGGGGTTTATGGATGAGCAGTTCTTC.

V usage is TRBV10-2 and J usage is TRBJ1-5, with D perhaps matching TRBD1 (6 bases). The CDR3 is made up of 14 amino acids. Germline loops: CDR1 WSHSY, CDR2 SAAADI. Trimming removed 5 bases at V and 3 bases at J, with 11 bases between. The CDR3: CASSRQVLNQPQHF. The CDR3 nucleotides are TGCGCCAGCAGTAGACAGGTCCTCAATCAGCCCCAGCATTTT.

The chain links TRBV11-2 to TRBJ2-7; 9 bases are shared with TRBD2. Germline V gene sequence: CDR1 SGHAT, CDR2 FQNNGV. This CDR3 is built from 15 residues. Unmatched junction bases numbered 10, after V lost 4 bases and J lost 6 bases. The CDR3 region is CASSSVGLAGGEQYF. DNA of the CDR3: TGTGCCAGCAGCTCAGTGGGACTAGCCGGTGGCGAGCAGTACTTC.

The chain combines TRBV18 with TRBJ1-1; D may be TRBD1 (6 bases). The germline V and J ends were trimmed by 2 bases and 11 bases, with 15 bases remaining between them. Germline CDR1 is KGHSH and CDR2 is LQKENI. The CDR3 contains 13 residues. The CDR3 is CASSPEMRQVAFF. In nucleotides, the CDR3 is TGTGCCAGCTCACCAGAGATGAGACAGGTTGCTTTCTTT.

V usage is TRBV28 and J usage is TRBJ1-5, with 7 positions matching TRBD1. V was clipped by 6 bases and J by 10 bases; unmatched bases: 9. Germline assignment: CDR1 MDHEN and CDR2 SYDVKM. CDR3 size: 13 residues. The DNA for the CDR3 is TGTGCCAGCAGGGGGACAGCGAGAGGACCCCAGCATTTT. Amino acids: CASRGTARGPQHF.

V is TRBV5-6 and J is TRBJ1-5; D perhaps matches TRBD1 (6 bases). The CDR3 covers 13 residues. V shed 3 bases and J shed 9 bases, with 13 bases lying between them. The germline CDR1 and CDR2 sequences are SGHDT and YYEEEE. CDR3 DNA: TGTGCCAGCAGCTCGGACAGCCCTCGGCCCCAGCATTTT. This gives the protein CASSSDSPRPQHF.

This chain joins TRBV29-1 and TRBJ1-1, with TRBD1 as a possible D gene (6 bases). V lost 2 bases and J 5 bases, leaving 9 bases between the germline ends. The CDR3 totals 12 residues. In germline, CDR1 is SQVTM, CDR2 ANQGSEA. CDR3 coding DNA: TGCAGCGTTGAAAGACAGGATACTGAAGCTTTCTTT. Its protein is CSVERQDTEAFF.

This rearrangement joins TRBV28 to TRBJ1-5; no reliable D call. The CDR3 totals 13 residues. The germline V gene has CDR1 MDHEN and CDR2 SYDVKM. V dropped 6 bases and J dropped 5 bases, with 11 bases sitting between them. CDR3 residues: CASREDDYQPQHF. CDR3 bases: TGTGCCAGCAGGGAGGACGATTATCAGCCCCAGCATTTT.

This chain uses TRBV2 with TRBJ2-6; the D gene is possibly TRBD1 (6 bases). This CDR3 comprises 17 residues. Germline CDR1 reads SNHLY; CDR2 reads FYNNEI. V gave up 7 bases and J gave up 0 bases, with 16 bases separating them. CDR3 bases: TGTGCCAGCAACGCCGGGACACGGCCCTCTGGGGCCAACGTCCTGACTTTC. Its translation: CASNAGTRPSGANVLTF.

The chain uses TRBV5-4 and TRBJ2-7; 7 bases agree with TRBD2. Germline CDR1 SGHNT, CDR2 YYREEE (reference sequence). Trimming removed 1 base from V and 1 base from J; junction bases left unmatched: 11. This CDR3 region has 17 residues. The CDR3, as DNA: TGTGCCAGCAGCTTGAACGCGGCTAGCGGATTATCCTACGAGCAGTACTTC. Translated, it gives CASSLNAASGLSYEQYF. Drawing the rest from reference TRBV5-4 and TRBJ2-7, the complete variable domain is ETGVTQSPTHLIKTRGQQVTLRCSSQSGHNTVSWYQQALGQGPQFIFQYYREEENGRGNFPPRFSGLQFPNYSSELNVNALELDDSALYLCASSLNAASGLSYEQYFGPGTRLTVT.

V gene TRBV6-5 combines with J gene TRBJ2-1; D perhaps matches TRBD2 (6 bases). V shed 2 bases and J shed 8 bases, with 13 bases lying between them. Germline-derived CDR1 and CDR2 are MNHEY and SVGAGI. This CDR3 spans 14 amino acids. For the CDR3, the DNA is TGTGCCAGCAGTTACGGCCAGGGAGGTGATGAGCAGTTCTTC. Translating it yields CASSYGQGGDEQFF.

V is TRBV7-8 and J is TRBJ2-7; 7 bases match TRBD1. This CDR3 contains 14 residues. Per the germline V gene, CDR1 is SGHVS and CDR2 is FQNEAQ. V was pared by 1 base and J by 6 bases, with 6 bases of the junction left unmatched. The DNA of the CDR3 is TGTGCCAGCAGCTTAGGACACAGGGGAGCCGAGCAGTACTTC. It codes for CASSLGHRGAEQYF.

The chain has TRBV28 and TRBJ1-3, with 9 bases lining up with TRBD1. In germline, CDR1 is MDHEN, CDR2 SYDVKM. V gave up 2 bases and J gave up 6 bases; unmatched junction bases: 5. The CDR3 is 15 residues long. Here the CDR3 reads CASSLAHRGLNTIYF. The CDR3 coding sequence is TGTGCCAGCAGTTTAGCCCACAGGGGGCTAAACACCATATATTTT.

The chain couples TRBV4-3 to TRBJ2-1, with D perhaps matching TRBD1 (6 bases). This CDR3 has 17 amino acids. Germline loops: CDR1 LGHNA, CDR2 YSLEER. With 1 base removed from V and 0 bases from J, the gap between germline ends came to 13 bases. The CDR3 bases are TGCGCCAGCAGCCAAGGCCCCCAAGGGGGCTCCTACAATGAGCAGTTCTTC. This codes for CASSQGPQGGSYNEQFF.

The chain has TRBV25-1 and TRBJ1-1; 7 nucleotides line up with TRBD1. The V segment lost 6 bases and the J segment 1 base; nucleotides outside the gene matches: 8. This CDR3 is 15 amino acids long. Germline CDR1 reads MGHDK; CDR2 reads SYGVNS. The CDR3 DNA reads as TGTGCCAGCAGGGGGCAGGGGGGTCCGAACACTGAAGCTTTCTTT. Translation: CASRGQGGPNTEAFF. Full variable domain (remainder filled in from reference TRBV25-1 and TRBJ1-1): EADIYQTPRYLVIGTGKKITLECSQTMGHDKMYWYQQDPGMELHLIHYSYGVNSTEKGDLSSESTVSRIRTEHFPLTLESARPSHTSQYLCASRGQGGPNTEAFFGQGTRLTVV.

This chain joins TRBV7-9 and TRBJ2-7, with 9 bases identical to TRBD1. Per the germline V gene, CDR1 is SEHNR and CDR2 is FQNEAQ (reference sequence). This CDR3 contains 16 residues. Trimming cost V 2 bases and J 3 bases; bases outside gene matches: 8. The chain's CDR3 is CASSLSRTGAHYEQYF. CDR3 sequence (DNA): TGTGCCAGCAGCTTAAGCCGGACAGGGGCCCACTACGAGCAGTACTTC.